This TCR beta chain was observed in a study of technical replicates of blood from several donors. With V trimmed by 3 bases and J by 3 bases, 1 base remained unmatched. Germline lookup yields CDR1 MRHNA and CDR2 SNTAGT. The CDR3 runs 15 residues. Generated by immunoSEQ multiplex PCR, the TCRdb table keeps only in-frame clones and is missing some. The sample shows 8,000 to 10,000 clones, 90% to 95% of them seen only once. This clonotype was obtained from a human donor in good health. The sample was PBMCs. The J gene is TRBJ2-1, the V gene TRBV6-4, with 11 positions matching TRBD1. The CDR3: CASSEGTGGYNEQFF. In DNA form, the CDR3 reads TGTGCCAGCAGTGAGGGGACAGGGGGCTACAATGAGCAGTTCTTC.